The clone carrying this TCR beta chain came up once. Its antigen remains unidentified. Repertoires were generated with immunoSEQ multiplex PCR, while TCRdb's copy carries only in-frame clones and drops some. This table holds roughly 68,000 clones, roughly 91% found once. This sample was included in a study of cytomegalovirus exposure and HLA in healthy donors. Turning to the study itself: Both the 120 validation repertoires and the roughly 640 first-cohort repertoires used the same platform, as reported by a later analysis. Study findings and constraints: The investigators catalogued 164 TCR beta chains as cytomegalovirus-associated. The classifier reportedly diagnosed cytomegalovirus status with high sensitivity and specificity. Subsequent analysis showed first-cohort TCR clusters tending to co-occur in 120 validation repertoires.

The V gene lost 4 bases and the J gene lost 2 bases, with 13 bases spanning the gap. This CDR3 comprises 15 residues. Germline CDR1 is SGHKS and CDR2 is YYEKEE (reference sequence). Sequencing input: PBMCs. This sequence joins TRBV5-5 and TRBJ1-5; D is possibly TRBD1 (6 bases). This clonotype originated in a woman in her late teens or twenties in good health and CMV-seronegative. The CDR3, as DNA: TGTGCCAGCAGCACACAGGGTAGGGGCAATCAGCCCCAGCATTTT. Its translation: CASSTQGRGNQPQHF.